The 30 T cell receptor beta chains below were found in one sample sequenced in a study of T cells expressing NK-cell markers (dated by TCRdb to the early 2020s). Libraries were constructed by 5' RACE. The sequencer listed for this sample is Illumina HiSeq 2000. TCRdb reanalyzed the reads, keeping one entry per CDR3 protein sequence and omitting DNA. The sample's records list approximately 170,000 distinct CDR3 sequences. Around 20% of the sample is held by the ten biggest clonotypes. The material sequenced was blood T cells: a sorted CD56 or NKG2C T cell subset, CD4+ or CD8+ T cells, or bulk PBMC T cells (not recorded which). Receptors originate from a man between 18 and 69 years old in good health.

CDR3 protein: CSAWITGRVGELFF. The chain links TRBV29-1 to TRBJ2-2; the D gene TCRdb calls, TRBD1, cannot be checked with no DNA. CDR1 is SQVTM, CDR2 ANQGSEA, per germline. The CDR3 consists of 14 residues.

The chain is built from TRBV27 and TRBJ2-7; TCRdb picks TRBD1, but there is no DNA to check that call. Germline-derived CDR1 and CDR2 are MNHEY and SMNVEV (reference sequence). CDR3 size: 15 residues. CDR3 amino acids: CASSKRQGDSYEQYF.

This sequence joins TRBV7-2 and TRBJ2-7; absent DNA, TCRdb's TRBD1 call cannot be checked. CDR1 is SGHTA, CDR2 FQGNSA, per germline. The CDR3 consists of 15 residues. Here the CDR3 reads CASSSRTRNSYEQYF.

This rearrangement joins TRBV30 to TRBJ2-3; the TRBD1 assignment by TCRdb is unverifiable without DNA. The CDR3 has 13 amino acids. The V gene's germline CDR1 is GTSNPN and CDR2 SVGIG (reference sequence). The CDR3 protein is CAWGGTTWDTQYF.

V gene TRBV6-6 combines with J gene TRBJ2-2; the TCRdb call, TRBD1, lacks DNA for checking. This CDR3 is 13 amino acids long. Germline V lookup: CDR1 MNHNY, CDR2 SVGAGI (reference sequence). This chain's CDR3 is CASSTGGPGELFF.

This chain joins TRBV7-6 and TRBJ1-1; as DNA is missing, the TRBD1 call by TCRdb cannot be tested. The germline V gene encodes CDR1 SGHVS and CDR2 FNYEAQ. The CDR3 consists of 16 residues. The CDR3 here is CASSLASGAGDTEAFF.

The rearrangement uses TRBV11-1 and TRBJ2-3; the D call of TRBD1 rests on TCRdb alone, since no DNA is present to check it. The V gene's germline CDR1 is SGHAT and CDR2 FQDESV (reference sequence). There are 20 residues in the CDR3. The CDR3 reads CASSPSYTLGQGLSTDTQYF. The full variable domain, completed using reference TRBV11-1 and TRBJ2-3, is EAEVAQSPRYKITEKSQAVAFWCDPISGHATLYWYRQILGQGPELLVQFQDESVVDDSQLPKDRFSAERLKGVDSTLKIQPAELGDSAMYLCASSPSYTLGQGLSTDTQYFGPGTRLTVL.

The chain couples TRBV27 to TRBJ2-5; TCRdb reports TRBD1, a call that lacks DNA to check it against. Germline-derived CDR1 and CDR2 are MNHEY and SMNVEV (reference sequence). CDR3 length: 15 amino acids. The CDR3 sequence is CASSLAPGQQETQYF.

This chain joins TRBV10-1 and TRBJ1-1. The germline V gene encodes CDR1 WNHNN and CDR2 SYGVQD (reference sequence). The CDR3 is 14 amino acids. The CDR3 is CASSAFGRVTEAFF.

This chain uses TRBV7-9 with TRBJ1-1; the D call from TCRdb, TRBD1, cannot be confirmed without DNA. This CDR3 spans 15 amino acids. In germline, CDR1 is SEHNR, CDR2 FQNEAQ (reference sequence). CDR3 amino acids: CASSPSSGQNTEAFF.

The V gene is TRBV28, the J gene TRBJ1-5; TCRdb's D gene call, TRBD1, goes unchecked for lack of DNA. The CDR3 runs to 13 residues. The germline gives CDR1 MDHEN, CDR2 SYDVKM. CDR3 protein: CASSPGENQPQHF.

The rearrangement links TRBV27 to TRBJ2-1; TCRdb proposes TRBD1, but this gene call is untestable without DNA. The CDR3 contains 13 residues. The V gene's germline CDR1 is MNHEY and CDR2 SMNVEV (reference sequence). The CDR3 is CASGGAVIGEQFF.

The V gene is TRBV3-1, the J gene TRBJ2-1; TCRdb's D call, TRBD2, is unchecked because there is no DNA. The CDR3 extends over 15 amino acids. CDR1 LGHDT and CDR2 YNNKEL come from the germline V gene (reference sequence). CDR3 protein: CASSQDPSGYNEQFF.

The chain couples TRBV7-6 to TRBJ2-3; TCRdb reports TRBD2, a call that lacks DNA to check it against. Per the germline V gene, CDR1 is SGHVS and CDR2 is FNYEAQ. The CDR3 covers 15 residues. The CDR3 protein is CASSLVSGGADTQYF.

The chain couples TRBV27 to TRBJ2-3. Germline V gene lookup returns CDR1 MNHEY and CDR2 SMNVEV (reference sequence). The CDR3 contains 13 residues. This CDR3 is CASSVKLYDTQYF.

The rearrangement joins TRBV9 to TRBJ2-5; TCRdb lists TRBD1, though no DNA is available to test this call. The germline gives CDR1 SGDLS, CDR2 YYNGEE. The CDR3 spans 16 residues. CDR3 sequence: CASSLDSHGTLGTQYF.

The chain uses TRBV21-1 and TRBJ2-1; TCRdb selects TRBD2, and the lack of DNA leaves this call unchecked. TRBV21-1 corresponds to a pseudogene. The CDR3 totals 14 residues. The CDR3 protein is CAKEIAGRRNEQFF.

This chain connects TRBV20-1 to TRBJ2-1. The CDR3 length is 13 residues. CDR1 and CDR2 from the germline V gene are DFQATT and SNEGSKA (reference sequence). The CDR3 spells CSARDWTPPEQFF.

V usage is TRBV4-2 and J usage is TRBJ2-1; the TCRdb D gene call, TRBD2, has no DNA to confirm it. The CDR3 runs 17 residues. CDR1 is LGHNA, CDR2 YNFKEQ, per germline. CDR3 amino acids: CASSQDLSGLAYNEQFF.

V and J are TRBV2 and TRBJ2-2; TCRdb proposes TRBD1, but this gene call is untestable without DNA. CDR3 length equals 15 residues. The germline V gene has CDR1 SNHLY and CDR2 FYNNEI. The CDR3 reads CASSEVGQGTGELFF.

The chain joins TRBV20-1 to TRBJ1-2. CDR3 length: 14 residues. In germline, CDR1 is DFQATT, CDR2 SNEGSKA (reference sequence). CDR3 sequence: CSAIDYPKGYGYTF.

The J gene is TRBJ2-1, the V gene TRBV5-1; as DNA is missing, the TRBD1 call by TCRdb cannot be tested. This CDR3 is built from 21 residues. CDR1 and CDR2 from the germline V gene are SGHRS and YFSETQ. CDR3 loop: CASSLVVGTPTQMSSYNEQFF.

The chain couples TRBV18 to TRBJ1-1. Germline loops: CDR1 KGHSH, CDR2 LQKENI. The CDR3 covers 14 residues. This CDR3 is CASSPGRMNTEAFF.

This chain links TRBV12-3 or TRBV12-4 with TRBJ2-3. The CDR3 is 16 residues long. CDR3 amino acids: CASSLEGSLKADTQYF.

V and J are TRBV5-5 and TRBJ1-5. Germline V gene lookup returns CDR1 SGHKS and CDR2 YYEKEE (reference sequence). The CDR3 covers 16 residues. Here the CDR3 reads CASSSDWSGSNQPQHF.

The V and J genes are TRBV20-1 and TRBJ2-7; as DNA is missing, the TRBD1 call by TCRdb cannot be tested. The CDR3 covers 13 residues. Germline lookup yields CDR1 DFQATT and CDR2 SNEGSKA (reference sequence). CDR3 sequence reads: CSATTGEGDEQYF.

The chain is built from TRBV6-5 and TRBJ2-5; TCRdb lists TRBD2, though no DNA is available to test this call. This CDR3 contains 14 residues. Germline CDR1 is MNHEY and CDR2 is SVGAGI. CDR3 in amino acids: CASSYSREVVTQYF.

The chain carries TRBV7-6 and TRBJ2-3; as DNA is missing, the TRBD1 call by TCRdb cannot be tested. There are 15 residues in the CDR3. The germline V gene encodes CDR1 SGHVS and CDR2 FNYEAQ. The CDR3 reads CASSRGDTSTDTQYF.

The chain couples TRBV20-1 to TRBJ2-1; with no DNA, the TCRdb D assignment of TRBD2 cannot be verified. Germline assignment: CDR1 DFQATT and CDR2 SNEGSKA (reference sequence). CDR3 length equals 15 residues. The CDR3 is CSARDLPSGTNEQFF.

The rearrangement uses TRBV5-4 and TRBJ1-2; TCRdb gives TRBD1 as the D gene, but with no DNA this cannot be confirmed. This CDR3 is built from 14 residues. Germline CDR1 reads SGHNT; CDR2 reads YYREEE (reference sequence). The chain's CDR3 is CASSLGGPRYGYTF.